Listed below are T cell receptor beta chains from one sample, sequenced in a study of T cells in Graves' hyperthyroidism and ophthalmopathy. Each CDR3 protein gets one entry after TCRdb re-called the multiplex PCR reads with MiXCR. This table has a few hundred thousand distinct CDR3 sequences, about 14% appearing once. What was sequenced was blood. These receptors originate from a woman aged 40 to 49 with Graves' hyperthyroidism. The conserved cysteine and the conserved F or W are not part of the CDR3 here. A D gene is named only where the DNA matches it firmly.

len	v_gene	d_gene	j_gene	CDR3aa
8	TRBV7-2	NA	TRBJ2-1	ASSLREQF
11	TRBV7-7	NA	TRBJ2-5	ASSLALRETQY
13	TRBV27	TRBD1	TRBJ1-1	ASTTLTGGNTEAF
13	TRBV13	NA	TRBJ2-3	ASSHGGAGTDTQY
14	TRBV9	NA	TRBJ2-3	ASSPPSGPGADTQY
11	TRBV20-1	NA	TRBJ1-5	SARELENQPQH
12	TRBV7-3	NA	TRBJ2-5	ASSLLGSGETQY
12	TRBV7-9	NA	TRBJ2-3	ASSSYKDTDTQY
11	TRBV20-1	NA	TRBJ2-1	SASREFYNEQF
11	TRBV19	NA	TRBJ2-1	ASSWGGYNEQF
12	TRBV20-1	NA	TRBJ2-7	SAPSDGSVGEQY
12	TRBV6-5	NA	TRBJ2-2	ASSYTLATGELF
13	TRBV28	NA	TRBJ1-5	ASSPPIYSNQPQH
14	TRBV7-2	TRBD2	TRBJ2-3	ASSPGASGSQNTQY
14	TRBV6-6	NA	TRBJ2-7	ASSYSLSALYYEQY
11	TRBV19	NA	TRBJ1-2	ASSEDGDYGYT
14	TRBV11-3	TRBD2	TRBJ2-1	ASSTRTSGSYNEQF
11	TRBV6-1	TRBD1	TRBJ2-2	ASNIQGYGELF
12	TRBV20-1	TRBD1	TRBJ2-7	SAGSGTGEYEQY
11	TRBV3-1	TRBD2	TRBJ2-3	ASSQPSAGEQY
13	TRBV7-9	TRBD2	TRBJ2-7	ASSPPLAGVDEQY
11	TRBV6-1	NA	TRBJ2-2	ASRTGTLEELF
12	TRBV5-1	TRBD1	TRBJ1-5	ASSRDSSNQPQH
12	TRBV7-8	NA	TRBJ2-3	ASSLGIPSDTQY